Shown below are 15 T cell receptor beta chains from a single sample sequenced in a study of OX40 agonist ivuxolimab in advanced cancers. Assay: immunoSEQ multiplex PCR; the TCRdb copy retains only in-frame clones and omits some. The sample has 58,000 or so clones; roughly nine tenths are singletons. The material sequenced was CD4+ or CD8+ T cells sorted from blood, taken in a trial of the OX40 agonist ivuxolimab. The receptors were sampled from an adult with an advanced solid tumor such as melanoma, head and neck, liver or kidney cancer.

The J gene is TRBJ2-1, the V gene TRBV6-1; D gene unclear. CDR3 length equals 11 residues. The germline CDR1 and CDR2 sequences are MNHNS and SASEGT. Trimming removed 1 base at V and 10 bases at J, with 5 bases between. The CDR3 nucleotides read TGTGCCAGCAGTGAAGTGTGGGAGCAGTTCTTC. This gives the protein CASSEVWEQFF.

This rearrangement joins TRBV5-6 to TRBJ1-2; D is unresolved. The germline V gene encodes CDR1 SGHDT and CDR2 YYEEEE. V gave up 0 bases and J gave up 3 bases, with 9 bases separating them. CDR3 length: 14 residues. The CDR3 region has the DNA TGTGCCAGCAGCTTGGAGGACGTTTACTATGGCTACACCTTC. Translation: CASSLEDVYYGYTF.

This rearrangement joins TRBV10-1 to TRBJ2-3, with D hard to call. This CDR3 region has 14 residues. Germline V gene data show CDR1 as WNHNN and CDR2 as SYGVQD (reference sequence). Trimming cost V 3 bases and J 0 bases, with 7 bases left between them. The CDR3 nucleotides are TGCGCCAGCAGTGATGCGGATAGCACAGATACGCAGTATTTT. Its protein is CASSDADSTDTQYF.

The J gene is TRBJ1-1, the V gene TRBV19; TRBD1 might be the D (5 bases). V lost 3 bases and J lost 5, with 10 bases in between. The CDR3 runs to 13 residues. Per the germline V gene, CDR1 is LNHDA and CDR2 is SQIVND (reference sequence). DNA for the CDR3: TGTGCCAGTAGTATCCAGGGTGATACTGAAGCTTTCTTT. This translates into CASSIQGDTEAFF.

The gene calls are TRBV15 and TRBJ2-7; D gene uncertain. From germline, CDR1 is LNHNV and CDR2 YYDKDF (reference sequence). The CDR3 runs 13 residues. V lost 1 base and J 0 bases, leaving 4 bases between the germline ends. The CDR3 DNA is TGTGCCACCAGCAGAGGTCGCTCCTACGAGCAGTACTTC. Translating gives CATSRGRSYEQYF.

J is TRBJ1-6 and V is TRBV28; 8 positions agree with TRBD1. CDR1 and CDR2 from the germline V gene are MDHEN and SYDVKM. The trim removed 2 bases at V and 11 bases at J, leaving 8 bases unmatched. This CDR3 is built from 15 residues. CDR3 sequence reads: CASSLPTGERTPLHF. The CDR3 DNA reads as TGTGCCAGCAGTTTACCGACAGGGGAGAGAACACCCCTCCACTTT.

The gene calls are TRBV5-5 and TRBJ1-5; D is ambiguous. The CDR3 spans 15 residues. Germline V lookup: CDR1 SGHKS, CDR2 YYEKEE (reference sequence). V was cut by 0 bases and J by 9 bases, with 16 bases left in between. In DNA form, the CDR3 reads TGTGCCAGCAGCTTGGTTGGGGATGAATCCGCGCCCCAGCATTTT. As protein: CASSLVGDESAPQHF.

The chain combines TRBV30 with TRBJ2-1; 9 nucleotides agree with TRBD1. The germline gives CDR1 GTSNPN, CDR2 SVGIG (reference sequence). V shed 0 bases, J shed 9 bases, and the junction held 3 bases outside the gene matches. The CDR3 loop spans 13 amino acids. Here the CDR3 DNA reads TGTGCCTGGAGTGTACAGGGGGCTGGTGAGCAGTTCTTC. This sequence encodes CAWSVQGAGEQFF.

The chain couples TRBV30 to TRBJ1-1, with 8 bases matching TRBD1. J lost 4 bases, V lost 2 bases, and 3 bases had no gene match. The CDR3 is 13 amino acids. Per germline, CDR1 GTSNPN and CDR2 SVGIG (reference sequence). DNA for the CDR3: TGTGCCTGGAGTCAGGGGGCGGTCACTGAAGCTTTCTTT. Translation: CAWSQGAVTEAFF.

The chain employs TRBV2 and TRBJ1-1; D possibly corresponds to TRBD1 (6 bases). The CDR3 is made up of 14 amino acids. Germline V lookup: CDR1 SNHLY, CDR2 FYNNEI. Trimming shortened V by 8 bases and J by 3 bases, and 16 bases separated the two germline ends. The CDR3 is CASSGEWRDTEAFF. For the CDR3, the DNA is TGTGCCAGCTCAGGGGAGTGGAGGGACACTGAAGCTTTCTTT.

V gene TRBV13 combines with J gene TRBJ2-7, with 9 nucleotides matching TRBD2. Trimming cost V 5 bases and J 0 bases; bases outside gene matches: 14. The CDR3 consists of 18 residues. Germline loops: CDR1 PRHDT, CDR2 FYEKMQ (reference sequence). CDR3 sequence: CASSPLGDSGGPSYEQYF. CDR3 coding DNA: TGTGCCAGCAGCCCCCTGGGGGATAGCGGGGGCCCCTCCTACGAGCAGTACTTC. The full variable domain, with the rest looked up from reference TRBV13 and TRBJ2-7, is AAGVIQSPRHLIKEKRETATLKCYPIPRHDTVYWYQQGPGQDPQFLISFYEKMQSDKGSIPDRFSAQQFSDYHSELNMSSLELGDSALYFCASSPLGDSGGPSYEQYFGPGTRLTVT.

The gene calls are TRBV28 and TRBJ2-1; unclear D gene. CDR1 and CDR2 (germline): MDHEN, SYDVKM. Trimming took off 5 bases at V and 0 bases at J, with 11 bases between the two ends. The CDR3 contains 15 residues. The DNA of the CDR3 is TGTGCCAGCAGTCTTGTCCTAAGCTCCTACAATGAGCAGTTCTTC. Its translation is CASSLVLSSYNEQFF. The variable domain in full, completed from reference TRBV28 and TRBJ2-1, reads DVKVTQSSRYLVKRTGEKVFLECVQDMDHENMFWYRQDPGLGLRLIYFSYDVKMKEKGDIPEGYSVSREKKERFSLILESASTNQTSMYLCASSLVLSSYNEQFFGPGTRLTVL.

The chain uses TRBV28 and TRBJ2-2, with a possible D match to TRBD2 (6 bases). V was trimmed by 9 bases and J by 4 bases, leaving 18 bases between them. CDR1 and CDR2 from the germline V gene are MDHEN and SYDVKM. The CDR3 covers 15 residues. The CDR3 nucleotides are TGTGCCAGTTCTGGGCCCCGGAGGGGCACCGGGGAGCTGTTTTTT. Protein product: CASSGPRRGTGELFF. The variable domain in full, completed from reference TRBV28 and TRBJ2-2, reads DVKVTQSSRYLVKRTGEKVFLECVQDMDHENMFWYRQDPGLGLRLIYFSYDVKMKEKGDIPEGYSVSREKKERFSLILESASTNQTSMYLCASSGPRRGTGELFFGEGSRLTVL.

The chain has TRBV2 and TRBJ2-7; tentative D call: TRBD1 (5 bases). The V and J ends lost 3 bases and 0 bases respectively, with 12 bases between them. CDR3 length: 15 residues. Per the germline V gene, CDR1 is SNHLY and CDR2 is FYNNEI. As DNA, the CDR3 is TGTGCCAGCAGTGAGGGAAGGGGCGGCTCCTACGAGCAGTACTTC. As protein: CASSEGRGGSYEQYF.

The chain uses TRBV9 and TRBJ2-3; D ambiguous. The germline V gene encodes CDR1 SGDLS and CDR2 YYNGEE. With 2 bases removed from V and 1 base from J, the gap between germline ends came to 11 bases. This CDR3 is 15 amino acids long. The CDR3 spells CASSVWTAGTDTQYF. In DNA, the CDR3 is TGTGCCAGCAGCGTCTGGACGGCCGGCACAGATACGCAGTATTTT.